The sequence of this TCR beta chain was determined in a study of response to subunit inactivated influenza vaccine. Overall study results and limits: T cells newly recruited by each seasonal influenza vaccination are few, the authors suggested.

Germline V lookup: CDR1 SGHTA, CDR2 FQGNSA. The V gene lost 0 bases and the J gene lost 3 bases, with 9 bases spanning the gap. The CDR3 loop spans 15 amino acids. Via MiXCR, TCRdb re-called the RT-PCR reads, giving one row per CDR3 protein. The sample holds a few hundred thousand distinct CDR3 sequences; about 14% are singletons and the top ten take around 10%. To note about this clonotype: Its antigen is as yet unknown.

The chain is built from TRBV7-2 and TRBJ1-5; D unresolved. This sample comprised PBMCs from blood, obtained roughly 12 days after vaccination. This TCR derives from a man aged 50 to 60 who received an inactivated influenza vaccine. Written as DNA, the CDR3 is TGTGCCAGCAGCTTAGCAGTACTGACCAATCAGCCCCAGCATTTT. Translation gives CASSLAVLTNQPQHF. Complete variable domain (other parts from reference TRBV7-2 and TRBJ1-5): GAGVSQSPSNKVTEKGKDVELRCDPISGHTALYWYRQSLGQGLEFLIYFQGNSAPDKSGLPSDRFSAERTGGSVSTLTIQRTQQEDSAVYLCASSLAVLTNQPQHFGDGTRLSIL.